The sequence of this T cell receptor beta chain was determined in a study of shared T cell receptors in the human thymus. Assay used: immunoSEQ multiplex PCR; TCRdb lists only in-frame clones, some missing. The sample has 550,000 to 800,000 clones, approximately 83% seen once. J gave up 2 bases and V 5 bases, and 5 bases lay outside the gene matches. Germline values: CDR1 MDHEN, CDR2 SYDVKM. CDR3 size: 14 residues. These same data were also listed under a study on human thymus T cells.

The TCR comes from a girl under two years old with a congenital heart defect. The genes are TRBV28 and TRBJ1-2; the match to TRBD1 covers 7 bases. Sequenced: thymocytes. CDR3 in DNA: TGTGCCAGCAGTCCCACGGGACAGAACTATGGCTACACCTTC. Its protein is CASSPTGQNYGYTF.